This entry is about one T cell receptor (beta chain). Its antigen is undetermined. Method: immunoSEQ multiplex PCR; TCRdb's copy keeps in-frame clones and lacks some. Here the sample spans roughly 84,000 clones, around 80% being singletons. This entry comes from a study of PD-L1 blockade in urothelial cancer. The study, taken as a whole, reports: The study found that durable-benefit patients expanded tumor-associated blood clones more at 3 weeks.

Germline assignment: CDR1 ENHRY and CDR2 SYGVKD. The ends lost 0 bases at V and 1 base at J; junction bases unmatched: 3. CDR3 length: 16 amino acids. The specimen comprised PBMCs, sampled around atezolizumab (anti-PD-L1) treatment. V and J are TRBV10-3 and TRBJ1-2; 9 bases map to TRBD1. This receptor was taken from a man aged 65 to 85 with urothelial cancer. In DNA form, the CDR3 reads TGTGCCATCAGTGAGTCAGGGACAGGGATTAACTATGGCTACACCTTC. It encodes CAISESGTGINYGYTF.